The 17 T cell receptor beta chains presented below share a single source sample, sequenced in a study of blood T cell repertoires in COVID-19. The assay was immunoSEQ multiplex PCR, and TCRdb's table has in-frame clones only and misses some. The data contain tens of thousands of clones, around 66% of them singletons. The sequenced sample was PBMCs or T cells enriched from blood (not recorded which). The receptors come from a woman aged 60-75 years who had been exposed to COVID-19.

The chain couples TRBV11-2 to TRBJ2-1; 13 nucleotides line up with TRBD2. The germline V gene has CDR1 SGHAT and CDR2 FQNNGV. The CDR3 totals 16 residues. V trimming: 1 base; J trimming: 9 bases; junction bases outside the gene matches: 6. CDR3 DNA: TGTGCCAGCAGCTTAGTGGGACTAGCGGGATCGGGTGAGCAGTTCTTC. Amino acids: CASSLVGLAGSGEQFF.

A few counts support this clone. The chain employs TRBV7-6 and TRBJ1-4, with D maybe TRBD1 (6 bases). This CDR3 is 16 amino acids long. The germline V and J ends were trimmed by 2 bases and 8 bases, with 18 bases remaining between them. The germline CDR1 and CDR2 sequences are SGHVS and FNYEAQ. The CDR3 region has the DNA TGTGCCAGCAGCTTAATGAGTCCCCCCGGGACAGAAAAACTGTTTTTT. Its protein is CASSLMSPPGTEKLFF.

This chain joins TRBV11-3 and TRBJ2-3, with D maybe TRBD2 (5 bases). From germline, CDR1 is SGHNT and CDR2 YENEEA. The V end was cut by 5 bases, the J end by 1 base, with 13 bases between. This CDR3 comprises 15 residues. The CDR3 sequence: CASSGSWEGTDTQYF. CDR3 nucleotide sequence: TGTGCCAGCAGCGGGAGCTGGGAAGGCACAGATACGCAGTATTTT.

Notes on this clone: The sample holds other DNA sequences that translate to the same CDR3. The chain joins TRBV2 to TRBJ2-2; 7 bases are shared with TRBD1. The germline CDR1 and CDR2 sequences are SNHLY and FYNNEI. CDR3 size: 12 residues. Trimming cost V 6 bases and J 5 bases; bases outside gene matches: 0. CDR3 bases: TGTGCCAGCAGGACAGGGACCGGGGAGCTGTTTTTT. It encodes CASRTGTGELFF.

This rearrangement joins TRBV7-4 to TRBJ1-5; tentatively, D is TRBD1 (6 bases). Per germline, CDR1 SGHVT and CDR2 SQSDAQ. This CDR3 is 13 amino acids long. CDR3 DNA sequence: TGTGCTGGTGGCGGGGGCAACAATCAGCCCCAGCATTTT. Amino acids: CAGGGGNNQPQHF.

The chain carries TRBV6-5 and TRBJ2-7; 8 bases are shared with TRBD1. The V gene's germline CDR1 is MNHEY and CDR2 SVGAGI. V lost 6 bases, J lost 3 bases, and 7 bases stayed unmatched. This CDR3 contains 14 residues. CDR3 residues: CASRPDRAIYEQYF. For the CDR3, the DNA is TGTGCCAGCAGACCGGACAGGGCAATCTACGAGCAGTACTTC.

The rearrangement uses TRBV29-1 and TRBJ2-3; D is unresolved. The ends were cut back, 6 bases at V and 5 bases at J, with 9 bases in the middle. CDR3 length: 11 amino acids. CDR1 SQVTM and CDR2 ANQGSEA come from the germline V gene. The CDR3 reads CSVTVGDTQYF. CDR3 DNA: TGCAGCGTCACAGTGGGAGATACGCAGTATTTT.

The chain recombines TRBV7-2 with TRBJ2-1; 8 positions match TRBD2. The CDR3 extends over 15 amino acids. V lost 5 bases and J lost 6; bases outside the gene matches: 9. CDR1 SGHTA and CDR2 FQGNSA come from the germline V gene. CDR3 protein: CASSPNGGAINEQFF. CDR3 DNA sequence: TGTGCCAGCAGCCCCAACGGGGGGGCTATCAATGAGCAGTTCTTC.

This clone was picked up a small number of times. The V call is TRBV2, the J call TRBJ2-7; 7 bases match TRBD2. Germline CDR1 reads SNHLY; CDR2 reads FYNNEI. V trimming: 4 bases; J trimming: 1 base; junction bases outside the gene matches: 1. The CDR3 is made up of 13 amino acids. CDR3 nucleotide sequence: TGTGCCAGCAGTGGCGGGGGTTCCTACGAGCAGTACTTC. This gives the protein CASSGGGSYEQYF. The full variable domain, its missing parts supplied by reference TRBV2 and TRBJ2-7, is EPEVTQTPSHQVTQMGQEVILRCVPISNHLYFYWYRQILGQKVEFLVSFYNNEISEKSEIFDDQFSVERPDGSNFTLKIRSTKLEDSAMYFCASSGGGSYEQYFGPGTRLTVT.

The chain uses TRBV5-8 and TRBJ2-5; possibly TRBD2 for D (6 bases). The V end lost 6 bases, the J end lost 5 bases, and 26 bases lay between the germline ends. This CDR3 has 17 residues. Germline V gives CDR1 SGHTS, CDR2 YDEGEE. In nucleotides, the CDR3 is TGTGCCAGCACCTCGGGGACTTCTAGAACTGTTGGGGAGACCCAGTACTTC. Translating it yields CASTSGTSRTVGETQYF.

This clone came up a few times. This chain uses TRBV29-1 with TRBJ1-2; D might be TRBD1 (5 bases). The CDR3 length is 11 residues. The germline V and J ends were trimmed by 7 bases and 3 bases, with 9 bases remaining between them. Looked up from germline, CDR1 is SQVTM and CDR2 is ANQGSEA. DNA for the CDR3: TGCAGCGCCCAGGGTGACTATGGCTACACCTTC. Its protein is CSAQGDYGYTF.

The chain recombines TRBV5-4 with TRBJ2-2; 10 bases line up with TRBD1. Germline values: CDR1 SGHNT, CDR2 YYREEE (reference sequence). This CDR3 is built from 16 residues. V was clipped by 3 bases and J by 1 base; unmatched bases: 3. CDR3 nucleotide sequence: TGTGCCAGCAGCTGGTGGGACAGGGGGAACACCGGGGAGCTGTTTTTT. It is translated as CASSWWDRGNTGELFF.

This sequence joins TRBV4-1 and TRBJ2-7; D possibly corresponds to TRBD2 (6 bases). From germline, CDR1 is MGHRA and CDR2 YSYEKL. V lost 4 bases and J lost 3, with 25 bases in between. The CDR3 loop spans 18 amino acids. The CDR3 DNA reads as TGCGCCAGCAGCCTAGGCTTCGCGGTAGCGGAGAGGGGCTACGAGCAGTACTTC. Translated, it gives CASSLGFAVAERGYEQYF.

The chain joins TRBV19 to TRBJ1-5; no clear D. In germline, CDR1 is LNHDA, CDR2 SQIVND (reference sequence). V dropped 6 bases and J dropped 2 bases, with 11 bases sitting between them. The CDR3 runs to 14 residues. The CDR3 region has the DNA TGTGCCAGTAGCCCTGCCCCGGGCAATCAGCCCCAGCATTTT. The encoded protein is CASSPAPGNQPQHF.

This clone was found once. This chain links TRBV9 with TRBJ1-3; 7 nucleotides align to TRBD1. Germline lookup yields CDR1 SGDLS and CDR2 YYNGEE. Trimming cost V 7 bases and J 6 bases; bases outside gene matches: 4. CDR3 length equals 12 residues. The CDR3 nucleotides are TGTGCCAGCGGGACAGCGGAAAACACCATATATTTT. Encoded protein: CASGTAENTIYF.

The chain combines TRBV18 with TRBJ1-1, with D perhaps matching TRBD1 (6 bases). Germline CDR1 and CDR2: KGHSH and LQKENI. V was cut by 2 bases and J by 1 base, with 11 bases left in between. The CDR3 length is 15 residues. The chain's CDR3 is CASSPFGTRNTEAFF. CDR3 DNA: TGTGCCAGCTCACCATTCGGGACAAGGAACACTGAAGCTTTCTTT.

This chain links TRBV28 with TRBJ2-6, with D possibly being TRBD1 (5 bases). Trimming took off 3 bases at V and 0 bases at J, with 6 bases between the two ends. The CDR3 has 15 amino acids. Germline V gives CDR1 MDHEN, CDR2 SYDVKM. The chain's CDR3 is CASSFGASGANVLTF. Here the CDR3 DNA reads TGTGCCAGCAGTTTTGGGGCCTCTGGGGCCAACGTCCTGACTTTC.